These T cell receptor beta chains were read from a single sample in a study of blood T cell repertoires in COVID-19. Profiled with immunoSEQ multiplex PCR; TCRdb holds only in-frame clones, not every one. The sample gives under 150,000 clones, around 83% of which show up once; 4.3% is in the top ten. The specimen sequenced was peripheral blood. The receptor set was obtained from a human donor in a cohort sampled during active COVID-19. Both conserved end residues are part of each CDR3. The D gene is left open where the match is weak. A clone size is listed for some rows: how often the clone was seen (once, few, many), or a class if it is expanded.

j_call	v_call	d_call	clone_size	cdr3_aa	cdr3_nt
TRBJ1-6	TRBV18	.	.	CASSPVEGVNSPLHF	TGTGCCAGCTCACCGGTTGAAGGGGTAAATTCACCCCTCCACTTT
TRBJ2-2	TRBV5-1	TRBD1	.	CASREYNRGSNSGELFF	TGCGCCAGCAGGGAATATAACAGGGGCTCGAACAGCGGGGAGCTGTTTTTT
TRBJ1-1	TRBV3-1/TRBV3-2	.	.	CASSLGTEAFF	TGTGCCAGCAGCCTCGGCACTGAAGCTTTCTTT
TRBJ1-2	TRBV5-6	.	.	CASSARITGIRGYTF	TGTGCCAGCAGCGCCCGTATAACAGGGATTCGTGGCTACACCTTC
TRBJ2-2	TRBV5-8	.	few	CASSLIRGDRTGELFF	TGTGCCAGCAGCTTGATCCGCGGGGACCGAACCGGGGAGCTGTTTTTT
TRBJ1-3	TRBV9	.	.	CASSSVDRIPGNTIYF	TGTGCCAGCAGCTCTGTTGACAGGATCCCTGGAAACACCATATATTTT
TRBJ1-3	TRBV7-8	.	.	CASSDQGRSGNTIYF	TGTGCCAGCAGCGACCAGGGCCGCTCTGGAAACACCATATATTTT
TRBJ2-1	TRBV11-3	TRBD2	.	CASSLGLAGGNEQFF	TGTGCCAGCAGCTTAGGACTAGCGGGGGGGAATGAGCAGTTCTTC
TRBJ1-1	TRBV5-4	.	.	CASSLSGSRYTEAFF	TGTGCCAGCAGCTTAAGTGGGAGTAGGTACACTGAAGCTTTCTTT
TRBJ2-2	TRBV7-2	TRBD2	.	CASSFSGRAAGELFF	TGTGCCAGCAGCTTTAGCGGGAGGGCCGCGGGGGAGCTGTTTTTT
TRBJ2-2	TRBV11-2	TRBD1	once	CASSPGQGHTGELFF	TGTGCCAGCAGCCCGGGACAGGGACACACCGGGGAGCTGTTTTTT
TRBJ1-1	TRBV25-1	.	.	CASSGIPVNTEAFF	TGTGCCAGCAGTGGAATTCCGGTGAACACTGAAGCTTTCTTT
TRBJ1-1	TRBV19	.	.	CASSIRGGTEAFF	TGTGCCAGTAGTATTCGGGGGGGCACTGAAGCTTTCTTT
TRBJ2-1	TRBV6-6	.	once	CASSPTFMDSSSYNEQFF	TGTGCCAGCAGTCCAACCTTTATGGACAGTAGCTCCTACAATGAGCAGTTCTTC
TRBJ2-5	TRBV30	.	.	CASKGPWAGETQYF	TGTGCCTCCAAAGGTCCCTGGGCCGGAGAGACCCAGTACTTC
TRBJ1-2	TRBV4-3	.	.	CASSQAVDAGYTF	TGCGCCAGCAGCCAAGCTGTTGATGCGGGCTACACCTTC
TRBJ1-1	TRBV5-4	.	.	CASSFGHMNTEAFF	TGTGCCAGCAGCTTTGGACATATGAACACTGAAGCTTTCTTT
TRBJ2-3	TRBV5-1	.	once	CASSFRGTDTQYF	TGCGCCAGCAGCTTCCGGGGCACAGATACGCAGTATTTT
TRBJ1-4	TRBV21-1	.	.	CASSKGWGQPEKLFF	TGTGCCAGCAGCAAAGGGTGGGGACAGCCTGAAAAACTGTTTTTT
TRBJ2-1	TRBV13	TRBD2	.	CASSSVRGVQYNEQFF	TGTGCCAGCAGCTCCGTTCGGGGGGTCCAGTACAATGAGCAGTTCTTC
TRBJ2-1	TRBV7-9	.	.	CASSLSQIYNEQFF	TGTGCCAGCAGCTTATCACAGATCTACAATGAGCAGTTCTTC
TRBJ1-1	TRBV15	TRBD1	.	CATSSYNRGILF	TGTGCCACCAGCAGTTATAACAGGGGGATTCTATTT
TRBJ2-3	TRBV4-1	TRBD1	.	CASSLVTGTGFPDTQYF	TGCGCCAGCAGCCTCGTTACCGGGACAGGGTTCCCAGATACGCAGTATTTT
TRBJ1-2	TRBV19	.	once	CASSMGMGSSGYTF	TGTGCCAGTAGTATGGGGATGGGGAGTAGTGGCTACACCTTC
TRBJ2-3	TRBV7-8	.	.	CASSQEGSTGTQYF	TGTGCCAGCAGCCAAGAGGGAAGTACGGGTACGCAGTATTTT
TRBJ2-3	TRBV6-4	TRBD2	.	CASSPFTSGRPGTQYF	TGTGCCAGCAGTCCGTTCACCAGCGGGAGGCCAGGTACGCAGTATTTT
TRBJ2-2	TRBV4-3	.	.	CASSRQGRGTGELFF	TGCGCCAGCAGCCGACAGGGCCGGGGGACCGGGGAGCTGTTTTTT
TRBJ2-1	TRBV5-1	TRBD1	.	CASSLQGFLLDEQFF	TGCGCCAGCAGCTTACAGGGGTTCCTTCTAGATGAGCAGTTCTTC
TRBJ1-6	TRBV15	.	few	CATSRIRAGRNYNSPLHF	TGTGCCACCAGCAGAATTCGGGCGGGGAGAAACTATAATTCACCCCTCCACTTT
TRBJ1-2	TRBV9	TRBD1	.	CASSVGGQALGDGYTF	TGTGCCAGCAGCGTAGGAGGACAGGCTCTGGGCGATGGCTACACCTTC
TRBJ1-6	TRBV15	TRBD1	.	CATSARQGSSPLHF	TGTGCCACCAGCGCCCGACAGGGTAGTTCACCCCTCCACTTT
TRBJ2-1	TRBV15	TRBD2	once	CATSRGLAGSDEQFF	TGTGCCACCAGCAGAGGACTAGCGGGATCCGATGAGCAGTTCTTC
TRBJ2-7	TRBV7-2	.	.	CASSLEARGYEQYF	TGTGCCAGCAGCTTAGAGGCTCGCGGGTACGAGCAGTACTTC
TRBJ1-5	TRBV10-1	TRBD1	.	CAIISGTGSSNQPQHF	TGCGCCATCATCTCCGGGACAGGGTCGAGCAATCAGCCCCAGCATTTT
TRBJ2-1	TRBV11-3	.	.	CASSPSNGEQFF	TGTGCCAGCAGCCCGAGCAACGGGGAGCAGTTCTTC
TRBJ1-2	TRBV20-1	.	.	CSASPGQGYGYTF	TGCAGTGCTAGTCCGGGACAAGGTTATGGCTACACCTTC
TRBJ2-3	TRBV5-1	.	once	CASSLVSSGTDTQYF	TGCGCCAGCAGCTTGGTATCGTCGGGGACAGATACGCAGTATTTT
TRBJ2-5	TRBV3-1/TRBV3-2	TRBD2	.	CASSQDPALAVGETQYF	TGTGCCAGCAGCCAAGACCCCGCGCTAGCGGTCGGAGAGACCCAGTACTTC
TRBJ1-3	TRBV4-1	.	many	CASARGDSSGNTIYF	TGCGCCAGCGCCCGGGGTGATAGCTCTGGAAACACCATATATTTT
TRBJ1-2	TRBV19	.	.	CASTPGLGMNRGYTF	TGTGCCAGTACCCCGGGTTTGGGTATGAACAGGGGCTACACCTTC
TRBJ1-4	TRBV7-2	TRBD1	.	CASSLDRGNEKLFF	TGTGCCAGCAGCCTGGACAGGGGCAATGAAAAACTGTTTTTT
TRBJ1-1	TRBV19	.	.	CASRLLTEAFF	TGTGCCAGTAGGTTACTCACTGAAGCTTTCTTT
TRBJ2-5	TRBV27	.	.	CASSRDIGETQYF	TGTGCCAGCAGCCGGGACATAGGAGAGACCCAGTACTTC
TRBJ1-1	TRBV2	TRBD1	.	CASSPRGQGAFF	TGTGCCAGCAGTCCTCGGGGACAGGGAGCTTTCTTT
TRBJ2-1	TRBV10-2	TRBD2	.	CASSPLATAYNEQFF	TGCGCCAGCAGTCCACTAGCGACAGCCTACAATGAGCAGTTCTTC
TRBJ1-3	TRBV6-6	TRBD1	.	CASSPGGNSGNTIYF	TGTGCCAGCAGTCCAGGGGGCAACTCTGGAAACACCATATATTTT
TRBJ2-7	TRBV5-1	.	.	CASREGDEQYF	TGCGCCAGCAGAGAAGGGGACGAGCAGTACTTC
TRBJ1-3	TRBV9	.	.	CASSVGQGQNTIYF	TGTGCCAGCAGCGTAGGGCAGGGTCAAAACACCATATATTTT
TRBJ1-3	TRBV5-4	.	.	CASSLPSDTIYF	TGTGCCAGCAGCCTTCCGTCGGACACCATATATTTT
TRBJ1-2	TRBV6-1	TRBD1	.	CASSEDRNYGYTF	TGTGCCAGCAGTGAGGACAGGAACTATGGCTACACCTTC